Detailed here is one T cell receptor (beta chain). Germline V gives CDR1 MGHDK, CDR2 SYGVNS. J lost 7 bases, V lost 6 bases, and 12 bases had no gene match. This CDR3 contains 15 residues. In the original analysis: Reference gene primer amplification in the assay estimated nucleated cell counts. Some clones are missing from TCRdb's copy, which holds only in-frame ones; the method was immunoSEQ multiplex PCR. The DNA was the basis for D and trimming; V, J and clone size are from that table. The table has about 150,000 clones, around 89% seen once. The sample belongs to a study of blood T cell repertoires in COVID-19. Study in general: Sample material is recorded as cDNA or gDNA derived from T cells, B-cell-depleted T cells, or PBMCs.

Patients of the Seattle cohort, enrolled during active infection, were followed longitudinally. This chain uses TRBV25-1 with TRBJ2-5, with TRBD2 matching 9 bases. The source is a man in his late teens or twenties with COVID-19, enrolled during active disease. Sequencing used peripheral blood. This chain's CDR3 is CASSEGLAGSRTQYF. Here the CDR3 DNA reads TGTGCCAGCAGCGAAGGCCTAGCGGGATCGCGGACCCAGTACTTC.